The 19 T cell receptor beta chains below all came from one sample that was sequenced in a study of CDR3 diversity in severe acne. TCRdb analysed the PCR reads with MiXCR anew, one entry per CDR3 protein. The sample gives about 100,000 distinct CDR3 sequences, approximately 47% of which show up once; approximately 13% is in the top ten. Material: blood. Receptors were obtained from a male donor with acne.

In this sample, this clonotype turned up a few times. The gene calls are TRBV11-2 and TRBJ2-2; 8 positions agree with TRBD2. There are 17 residues in the CDR3. Germline V gives CDR1 SGHAT, CDR2 FQNNGV. After removal of 5 bases from V and 1 base from J, the junction contained 9 bases not matched to a gene. The CDR3 DNA follows: TGTGCCAGCAGCCACGAGGCCACTAGCGGGAACACCGGGGAGCTGTTTTTT. Translating it yields CASSHEATSGNTGELFF.

With respect to this clonotype: A much larger clonotype is one base distant, so this may be a read error. The chain joins TRBV6-1 to TRBJ2-3; D uncertain. Germline V lookup: CDR1 MNHNS, CDR2 SASEGT. This CDR3 has 13 amino acids. The V end lost 1 base, the J end lost 0 bases, and 2 bases lay between the germline ends. CDR3 protein: CASSEESTDTQYF. As DNA, the CDR3 is TGTGCCAGCAGTGAAGAGAGCACAGATACGCAGTATTTT.

On this clonotype: This could be a read error, since a much larger clone is one nucleotide away. The chain employs TRBV29-1 and TRBJ2-3; D call uncertain. CDR3 length equals 12 residues. Germline-derived CDR1 and CDR2 are SQVTM and ANQGSEA. The CDR3 protein is CSVTEFTVTQYF. The CDR3 coding sequence is TGCAGCGTTACAGAATTCACAGTTACGCAGTATTTT.

This chain uses TRBV19 with TRBJ2-3; 7 nucleotides line up with TRBD1. Germline V gives CDR1 LNHDA, CDR2 SQIVND (reference sequence). CDR3 length: 15 residues. The V segment lost 3 bases and the J segment 3 bases; nucleotides outside the gene matches: 6. The CDR3 region has the DNA TGTGCCAGTAGTATGGCCAGGGGGATTACAGATACGCAGTATTTT. It codes for CASSMARGITDTQYF.

With regard to this clonotype: A much larger clone sits a single nucleotide away, making a read error possible. This chain uses TRBV5-1 with TRBJ2-7, with a possible D match to TRBD2 (7 bases). The germline V gene encodes CDR1 SGHRS and CDR2 YFSETQ. The length of the CDR3 is 15 residues. The CDR3 spells CASSAGVGASCEQYF. The CDR3 DNA sequence: TGCGCCAGCAGCGCGGGGGTGGGGGCGTCCTGCGAGCAGTACTTC.

This chain uses TRBV11-2 with TRBJ1-2, with unresolved D. The CDR3 has 14 residues. V was shortened by 1 base and J by 8 bases, with 14 bases between the two germline ends. Germline lookup yields CDR1 SGHAT and CDR2 FQNNGV. The CDR3, as DNA: TGTGCCAGCAGCTTAGGCGCTGGGGTAACGGGCTACACCTTC. Its translation is CASSLGAGVTGYTF. Drawing the rest from reference TRBV11-2 and TRBJ1-2, the complete variable domain is EAGVAQSPRYKIIEKRQSVAFWCNPISGHATLYWYQQILGQGPKLLIQFQNNGVVDDSQLPKDRFSAERLKGVDSTLKIQPAKLEDSAVYLCASSLGAGVTGYTFGSGTRLTVV.

This sequence joins TRBV11-2 and TRBJ2-1; 10 positions match TRBD2. The CDR3 spans 14 residues. Per germline, CDR1 SGHAT and CDR2 FQNNGV. V was pared by 3 bases and J by 10 bases, with 6 bases of the junction left unmatched. CDR3 sequence: CASSFLAGVGEQFF. CDR3 nucleotides: TGTGCCAGCAGCTTCCTAGCGGGAGTGGGGGAGCAGTTCTTC.

The chain has TRBV4-3 and TRBJ1-2; D might be TRBD1 (6 bases). Germline CDR1 is LGHNA and CDR2 is YSLEER. The CDR3 spans 15 residues. The germline V and J ends were trimmed by 4 bases and 2 bases, with 14 bases remaining between them. CDR3 sequence: CASSPVGGANYGYTF. The DNA for the CDR3 is TGCGCCAGCAGCCCGGTCGGGGGGGCGAACTATGGCTACACCTTC.

On this clonotype: A read error is likely, as this CDR3 ends without the conserved phenylalanine or tryptophan. Because the CDR3's place on the DNA is in doubt, the DNA is left out and the CDR3 is given as listed by TCRdb. The chain links TRBV20-1 to TRBJ2-3; the table's D gene call, TRBD2, was not cross checked with the DNA. CDR1 is DFQATT, CDR2 SNEGSKA, per germline (reference sequence). The CDR3 is 8 amino acids long, termini counted. The CDR3 loop reads CSARGRTS.

V is TRBV3-1 and J is TRBJ2-7; D not certain. CDR3 size: 17 residues. The germline V gene has CDR1 LGHDT and CDR2 YNNKEL (reference sequence). V lost 0 bases and J lost 5, with 20 bases in between. The CDR3 DNA follows: TGTGCCAGCAGCCAAGACGAATTGACACGGTTTCCCCACGAGCAGTACTTC. Translated: CASSQDELTRFPHEQYF.

V is TRBV28 and J is TRBJ1-1; 7 bases are a match to TRBD1. Germline CDR1 reads MDHEN; CDR2 reads SYDVKM. The CDR3 runs to 14 residues. J gave up 5 bases and V 5 bases, and 8 bases lay outside the gene matches. The CDR3 bases are TGTGCCAGCAGTGCGGGACAGATGGGGACTGAAGCTTTCTTT. Protein: CASSAGQMGTEAFF.

In the case of this clonotype: This sequence may be a read error, since a much larger clone differs from it by one base. This chain links TRBV20-1 with TRBJ1-3; 8 bases agree with TRBD1. Germline V gene sequence: CDR1 DFQATT, CDR2 SNEGSKA (reference sequence). The length of the CDR3 is 17 residues. For the CDR3, the DNA is TGCAGTGCTAGAGATGCCCGACAGGGGCGGAGGGGAAACGCCATATATTTT. Translated: CSARDARQGRRGNAIYF.

This clonotype was found many times. The chain joins TRBV9 to TRBJ2-7; maybe TRBD2 (7 bases). Trimming removed 0 bases from V and 2 bases from J, with 12 bases in between. The germline V gene encodes CDR1 SGDLS and CDR2 YYNGEE. This CDR3 spans 15 amino acids. This CDR3 is CASSVGGGPPYEQYF. The CDR3 region has the DNA TGTGCCAGCAGCGTAGGGGGGGGGCCGCCCTACGAGCAGTACTTC.

The chain recombines TRBV7-9 with TRBJ2-3; 11 bases align to TRBD2. The ends lost 4 bases at V and 1 base at J; junction bases unmatched: 10. CDR1 is SEHNR and CDR2 is FQNEAQ in the germline V gene (reference sequence). This CDR3 has 18 residues. CDR3 nucleotide sequence: TGTGCCAGCAGCTGGACTAGCGGGCAACCCATGGGCACAGATACGCAGTATTTT. As protein: CASSWTSGQPMGTDTQYF.

As for this clonotype: A clone one base away is much larger, so this may be a read error. The chain joins TRBV2 to TRBJ1-1; TRBD1 might be the D (5 bases). CDR3 length: 16 amino acids. Germline assignment: CDR1 SNHLY and CDR2 FYNNEI. For the CDR3, the DNA is TGTGCCAGCAGTGAGAAAGGGGCCGGCGGGAACACTGGAGCTTTCTTT. Amino acids: CASSEKGAGGNTGAFF.

V gene TRBV12-3 or TRBV12-4 combines with J gene TRBJ2-7, with 8 bases identical to TRBD1. Trimming cost V 6 bases and J 6 bases; bases outside gene matches: 10. This CDR3 is 14 amino acids long. The CDR3 DNA reads TGTGCCAGCAGGACAGGGGCGAGGGGTTCCGAGCAGTACTTC. Its protein product is CASRTGARGSEQYF.

The table lists this clonotype with a count of one. V and J are TRBV12-3 or TRBV12-4 and TRBJ1-2, with unresolved D. The CDR3 sequence is 12 residues long. Trimming left V 2 bases short and J 6 bases short, with 7 bases between. The CDR3 DNA follows: TGTGCCAGCAGTTTATTCCGTGATGGCTACACCTTC. This sequence encodes CASSLFRDGYTF.

This clonotype was picked up many times. The rearrangement uses TRBV6-4 and TRBJ2-3; TRBD2 matches 11 bases. J was trimmed by 3 bases and V by 4 bases; bases with no gene match: 3. There are 15 residues in the CDR3. In germline, CDR1 is MRHNA, CDR2 SNTAGT. As DNA, the CDR3 is TGTGCCAGCAGTGCCGGGACTAGCGGAACAGATACGCAGTATTTT. It translates to CASSAGTSGTDTQYF.

The chain links TRBV7-9 to TRBJ2-3; no reliable D call. The V gene lost 4 bases and the J gene lost 11 bases, with 13 bases spanning the gap. The CDR3 consists of 12 residues. Germline values: CDR1 SEHNR, CDR2 FQNEAQ (reference sequence). The CDR3 reads CASSSLGNEQYF. The CDR3 nucleotides are TGTGCCAGCAGCTCACTGGGGAATGAGCAGTATTTT.